A single sample is the source of the 29 T cell receptor beta chains below, sequenced in a study of blood T cell repertoires in COVID-19. The repertoire was sequenced with immunoSEQ multiplex PCR; TCRdb's copy has only in-frame clones and lacks some. This sample has approximately 440,000 clones, with roughly 87% found just once. Sequenced material: PBMCs or T cells enriched from blood (not recorded which). The receptors originated from a man between 18 and 35 years old who had recovered from COVID-19.

The count of this clone is one. The genes are TRBV5-8 and TRBJ1-2, with 8 bases aligning to TRBD1. Germline V gene lookup returns CDR1 SGHTS and CDR2 YDEGEE. The CDR3 is made up of 14 amino acids. With 4 bases clipped from V and 7 bases from J, the junction kept 9 bases outside the gene matches. The CDR3 here is CASSTTDREGGYTF. In DNA form, the CDR3 reads TGTGCCAGCAGCACGACGGACAGGGAGGGTGGCTACACCTTC. Combining the CDR3 with reference TRBV5-8 and TRBJ1-2 gives the whole variable domain EAGVTQSPTHLIKTRGQQATLRCSPISGHTSVYWYQQALGLGLQFLLWYDEGEERNRGNFPPRFSGRQFPNYSSELNVNALELEDSALYLCASSTTDREGGYTFGSGTRLTVV.

The chain uses TRBV5-5 and TRBJ1-3, with D tentatively TRBD1 (5 bases). CDR3 length: 15 amino acids. Germline loops: CDR1 SGHKS, CDR2 YYEKEE (reference sequence). V lost 0 bases and J lost 4, with 11 bases in between. The CDR3 reads CASSLAGGSGNTIYF. The CDR3 DNA reads TGTGCCAGCAGCTTGGCCGGGGGATCCGGAAACACCATATATTTT.

The rearrangement links TRBV7-9 to TRBJ2-1, with 14 bases identical to TRBD2. CDR1 SEHNR and CDR2 FQNEAQ come from the germline V gene (reference sequence). This CDR3 region has 17 residues. J lost 10 bases, V lost 4 bases, and 12 bases had no gene match. The CDR3, as DNA: TGTGCCAGCAGCTACCCCGGGACTAGCGGGGGTTTAAACGAGCAGTTCTTC. The encoded protein is CASSYPGTSGGLNEQFF.

This clone was seen once. V gene TRBV19 combines with J gene TRBJ2-5; the match to TRBD1 covers 7 bases. Losses at the gene ends were 8 bases for V and 5 bases for J; bases not matched to a gene: 5. Germline CDR1 and CDR2: LNHDA and SQIVND (reference sequence). The length of the CDR3 is 12 residues. The CDR3 reads CASRQGGETQYF. CDR3 coding DNA: TGTGCCAGTCGACAGGGCGGGGAGACCCAGTACTTC.

The chain carries TRBV5-1 and TRBJ2-1; 10 bases map to TRBD2. The V gene end was trimmed by 4 bases and the J gene end by 2 bases; junction bases not matched to a gene: 3. Germline CDR1 SGHRS, CDR2 YFSETQ. CDR3 length: 15 amino acids. CDR3 nucleotides: TGCGCCAGCAGCCCAGGACTAGCGGCCTACAATGAGCAGTTCTTC. As protein: CASSPGLAAYNEQFF.

CDR3 protein: CASSPRGQGISPLHF. The CDR3 DNA follows: TGTGCCAGCAGCCCGCGAGGACAGGGTATTTCACCCCTCCACTTT. The J gene is TRBJ1-6, the V gene TRBV28; 8 bases fit TRBD1. CDR1 and CDR2 (germline): MDHEN, SYDVKM. With V trimmed by 6 bases and J by 9 bases, 10 bases remained unmatched. The CDR3 consists of 15 residues.

The chain has TRBV28 and TRBJ1-2, with 7 bases aligning to TRBD1. Trimming took 2 bases from V and 4 from J; bases not matched to a gene: 4. This CDR3 spans 14 amino acids. The germline V gene encodes CDR1 MDHEN and CDR2 SYDVKM. For the CDR3, the DNA is TGTGCCAGCAGTTTAAGGGGGCGAAGCTATGGCTACACCTTC. As protein: CASSLRGRSYGYTF.

Written as DNA, the CDR3 is TGTGCCAGCAGCAACGGACAAAGCAATCAGCCCCAGCATTTT. This encodes CASSNGQSNQPQHF. V usage is TRBV7-9 and J usage is TRBJ1-5; weak D call: TRBD1 (5 bases). The CDR3 totals 14 residues. CDR1 is SEHNR and CDR2 is FQNEAQ in the germline V gene (reference sequence). V lost 5 bases to trimming and J lost 1 base, with 9 bases between them.

The chain employs TRBV19 and TRBJ1-2; 7 bases are shared with TRBD1. The trim removed 3 bases at V and 6 bases at J, leaving 7 bases unmatched. CDR3 size: 14 residues. Germline CDR1 is LNHDA and CDR2 is SQIVND (reference sequence). For the CDR3, the DNA is TGTGCCAGTAGTATCGAACAGGGGTTGAATGGCTACACCTTC. Protein product: CASSIEQGLNGYTF.

The J gene is TRBJ1-4, the V gene TRBV6-5; 7 bases align to TRBD1. The CDR3 is made up of 15 amino acids. Germline CDR1 is MNHEY and CDR2 is SVGAGI. V lost 7 bases and J lost 5; bases outside the gene matches: 10. This CDR3 is CASTLEGQINEKLFF. The CDR3 DNA is TGTGCCAGCACCTTGGAGGGACAGATAAATGAAAAACTGTTTTTT.

The chain links TRBV12-5 to TRBJ2-7, with D possibly matching TRBD1 (5 bases). V was clipped by 0 bases and J by 3 bases, with 15 bases between them. Germline V gene data show CDR1 as LGHNT and CDR2 as FRNRAP. This CDR3 comprises 16 residues. CDR3 protein: CASGLVQGSTIYEQYF. Written as DNA, the CDR3 is TGTGCTAGTGGTTTGGTCCAGGGAAGTACAATCTACGAGCAGTACTTC.

Regarding this clone: Relative to the germline gene, one junction end is altered; a read error may explain this. The V gene is TRBV9, the J gene TRBJ1-1; TRBD1 matches 9 bases. CDR3 length: 16 residues. In germline, CDR1 is SGDLS, CDR2 YYNGEE. CDR3 in amino acids: CASSVGQGLSNTEAFF. In DNA, the CDR3 is TGTGCCAGCAGTGTAGGACAGGGGTTGTCGAACACTGAAGCTTTCTTT.

The genes are TRBV7-2 and TRBJ2-1; 9 bases agree with TRBD2. The CDR3 spans 13 residues. V shed 6 bases and J 6 bases; nucleotides not matched to a gene: 3. The germline CDR1 and CDR2 sequences are SGHTA and FQGNSA. CDR3 region: CASRLAGTNEQFF. CDR3 sequence (DNA): TGTGCCAGCAGACTAGCGGGTACCAATGAGCAGTTCTTC.

The chain couples TRBV5-1 to TRBJ2-1, with D uncertain. Trimming removed 0 bases from V and 10 bases from J, with 14 bases in between. The CDR3 is 14 residues long. The germline CDR1 and CDR2 sequences are SGHRS and YFSETQ. CDR3 bases: TGCGCCAGCAGCTTGGTTTCTGGAGATAAGGAGCAGTTCTTC. Translating it yields CASSLVSGDKEQFF.

The chain employs TRBV9 and TRBJ2-7; TRBD2 is a possible D gene (6 bases). V gave up 0 bases and J gave up 6 bases, with 10 bases separating them. The length of the CDR3 is 13 residues. Germline lookup yields CDR1 SGDLS and CDR2 YYNGEE. The CDR3 loop is CASSVAPGVEQYF. The CDR3 DNA follows: TGTGCCAGCAGCGTAGCCCCGGGGGTCGAGCAGTACTTC.

The CDR3 nucleotides are TGTGCCATCAGTGAGTTTGGCGCGAGGGATAATTCACCCCTCCACTTT. Translating it yields CAISEFGARDNSPLHF. J is TRBJ1-6 and V is TRBV10-3; D unresolved. In germline, CDR1 is ENHRY, CDR2 SYGVKD. The CDR3 contains 16 residues. The ends were cut back, 1 base at V and 5 bases at J, with 12 bases in the middle.

The chain has TRBV12-5 and TRBJ1-4; D remains unclear. The CDR3 spans 15 residues. V was pared by 0 bases and J by 4 bases, with 9 bases between. CDR1 is LGHNT, CDR2 FRNRAP, per germline. The CDR3 DNA is TGTGCTAGTGGTTTGGTACGGTATGGTAATGAAAAACTGTTTTTT. Its translation is CASGLVRYGNEKLFF.

This clone occurred once. The chain uses TRBV5-8 and TRBJ1-6; D uncertain. The CDR3 is made up of 17 amino acids. V was shortened by 3 bases and J by 0 bases, with 13 bases between the two germline ends. Germline CDR1 SGHTS, CDR2 YDEGEE. As DNA, the CDR3 is TGTGCCAGCAGCTCGGAGGGCCTCAGCTCCTATAATTCACCCCTCCACTTT. Translated: CASSSEGLSSYNSPLHF.

This chain links TRBV30 with TRBJ2-1; TRBD1 agrees at 11 bases. CDR1 and CDR2 (germline): GTSNPN, SVGIG (reference sequence). There are 15 residues in the CDR3. The junction had 7 bases not matched to a gene; V was cut back by 4 bases and J by 5 bases. In nucleotides, the CDR3 is TGTGCCTGGACCCCTCCGGGACAGGGGGACAATGAGCAGTTCTTC. It translates to CAWTPPGQGDNEQFF.

V is TRBV3-1 (or the pseudogene TRBV3-2) and J is TRBJ1-4; 7 bases align to TRBD1. CDR3 length: 15 residues. Germline V gives CDR1 LGHDT, CDR2 YNNKEL (reference sequence). Trimming took 3 bases from V and 1 from J; bases not matched to a gene: 2. As DNA, the CDR3 is TGTGCCAGCAGCCACCCAGGGGGAACTAATGAAAAACTGTTTTTT. Translation gives CASSHPGGTNEKLFF.

The V call is TRBV29-1, the J call TRBJ1-2; 9 bases align to TRBD1. The CDR3 consists of 12 residues. The germline V gene has CDR1 SQVTM and CDR2 ANQGSEA. The J segment lost 6 bases and the V segment lost 7 bases, leaving 6 bases of the junction unmatched. The DNA of the CDR3 is TGCAGCGGCCTGGGACAGGGTGATGGCTACACCTTC. This encodes CSGLGQGDGYTF. Complete variable domain (other parts from reference TRBV29-1 and TRBJ1-2): SAVISQKPSRDICQRGTSLTIQCQVDSQVTMMFWYRQQPGQSLTLIATANQGSEATYESGFVIDKFPISRPNLTFSTLTVSNMSPEDSSIYLCSGLGQGDGYTFGSGTRLTVV.

The V and J genes are TRBV19 and TRBJ1-5, with D possibly being TRBD1 (6 bases). Looked up from germline, CDR1 is LNHDA and CDR2 is SQIVND (reference sequence). This CDR3 is built from 16 residues. Trimming stripped 3 bases from V and 2 bases from J, with 14 bases between. As DNA, the CDR3 is TGTGCCAGTAGTATCTTGGGGGGGCTCGGCAATCAGCCCCAGCATTTT. Amino acids: CASSILGGLGNQPQHF. The full variable domain, in which reference TRBV19 and TRBJ1-5 provide the parts outside the CDR3, is DGGITQSPKYLFRKEGQNVTLSCEQNLNHDAMYWYRQDPGQGLRLIYYSQIVNDFQKGDIAEGYSVSREKKESFPLTVTSAQKNPTAFYLCASSILGGLGNQPQHFGDGTRLSIL.

The chain carries TRBV30 and TRBJ2-7; 13 nucleotides align to TRBD2. Germline CDR1 reads GTSNPN; CDR2 reads SVGIG (reference sequence). V shed 4 bases and J 8 bases; nucleotides not matched to a gene: 5. The CDR3 consists of 13 residues. CDR3 loop: CAWIGTSGNKQYF. CDR3 sequence (DNA): TGTGCCTGGATCGGGACTAGCGGGAATAAGCAGTACTTC.

The chain has TRBV3-1 (or the pseudogene TRBV3-2) and TRBJ2-7; 10 nucleotides agree with TRBD1. After removal of 4 bases from V and 6 bases from J, the junction contained 6 bases not matched to a gene. The CDR3 runs 14 residues. Per germline, CDR1 LGHDT and CDR2 YNNKEL (reference sequence). The CDR3 reads CASSLGTGVGEQYF. CDR3 in DNA: TGTGCCAGCAGCCTCGGGACAGGGGTTGGCGAGCAGTACTTC.

J is TRBJ2-1 and V is TRBV7-6, with 8 bases fitting TRBD2. CDR3 length: 15 amino acids. Losses at the gene ends were 2 bases for V and 9 bases for J; bases not matched to a gene: 9. Germline V gene sequence: CDR1 SGHVS, CDR2 FNYEAQ. DNA of the CDR3: TGTGCCAGCAGCTTATCTACGGGGGGGCGGGTTGAGCAGTTCTTC. This translates into CASSLSTGGRVEQFF.

This chain joins TRBV3-1 (or the pseudogene TRBV3-2) and TRBJ1-6; D may be TRBD1 (6 bases). The V gene lost 4 bases and the J gene lost 7 bases, with 8 bases spanning the gap. The CDR3 sequence is 13 residues long. Germline V CDR1 and CDR2: LGHDT, YNNKEL (reference sequence). CDR3 bases: TGTGCCAGCAGCCGAACAGGGAATTCACCCCTCCACTTT. As protein: CASSRTGNSPLHF.

This clone showed up just once. The V and J genes are TRBV5-6 and TRBJ2-6; maybe TRBD1 (5 bases). This CDR3 is 16 amino acids long. Germline CDR1 SGHDT, CDR2 YYEEEE. V dropped 0 bases and J dropped 3 bases, with 10 bases sitting between them. CDR3 sequence: CASSLGQGYGANVLTF. CDR3 bases: TGTGCCAGCAGCTTGGGTCAGGGTTATGGGGCCAACGTCCTGACTTTC.

The chain has TRBV10-3 and TRBJ1-2; D unclear. CDR1 and CDR2 from the germline V gene are ENHRY and SYGVKD. Trimming left V 10 bases short and J 8 bases short, with 11 bases between. The CDR3 is made up of 10 amino acids. For the CDR3, the DNA is TGTGCCACCCCTGAGGGAGGCTACACCTTC. Translating gives CATPEGGYTF.

The chain links TRBV28 to TRBJ1-2, with unresolved D. V was pared by 1 base and J by 4 bases, with 7 bases between. Per germline, CDR1 MDHEN and CDR2 SYDVKM. CDR3 length: 13 residues. The CDR3, as DNA: TGTGCCAGCAGTTTATCACAACCCTATGGCTACACCTTC. Translation gives CASSLSQPYGYTF.